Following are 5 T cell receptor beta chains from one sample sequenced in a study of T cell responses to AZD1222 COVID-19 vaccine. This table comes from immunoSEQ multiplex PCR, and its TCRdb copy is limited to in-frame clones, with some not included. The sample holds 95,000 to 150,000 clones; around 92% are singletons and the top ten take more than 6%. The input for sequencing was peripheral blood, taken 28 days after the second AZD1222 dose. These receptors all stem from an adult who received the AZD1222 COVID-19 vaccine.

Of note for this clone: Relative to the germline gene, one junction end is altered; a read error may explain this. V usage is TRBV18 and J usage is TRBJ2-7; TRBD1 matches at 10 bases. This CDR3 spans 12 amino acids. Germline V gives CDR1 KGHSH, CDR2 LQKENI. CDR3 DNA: TGTGCCAGCTCACCGCTGCGGGACAGGGGTGTCTTC. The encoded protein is CASSPLRDRGVF.

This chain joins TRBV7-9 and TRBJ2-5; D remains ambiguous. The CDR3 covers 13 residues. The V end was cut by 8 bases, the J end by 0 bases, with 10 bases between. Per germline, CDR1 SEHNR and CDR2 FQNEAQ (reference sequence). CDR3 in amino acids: CASVSTDQETQYF. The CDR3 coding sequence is TGTGCCAGCGTGAGTACAGACCAAGAGACCCAGTACTTC.

CDR3 in amino acids: CASSPPAGGRYEQYF. The CDR3 nucleotides read TGTGCCAGCAGTCCGCCAGCGGGGGGACGCTACGAGCAGTACTTC. This sequence joins TRBV2 and TRBJ2-7; TRBD2 matches 9 bases. CDR3 length: 15 residues. Trimming removed 5 bases from V and 3 bases from J; junction bases left unmatched: 8. CDR1 and CDR2 from the germline V gene are SNHLY and FYNNEI.

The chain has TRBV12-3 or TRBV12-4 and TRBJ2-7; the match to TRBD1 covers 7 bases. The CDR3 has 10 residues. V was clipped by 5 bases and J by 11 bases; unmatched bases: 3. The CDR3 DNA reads TGTGCCAGCAGTGGACAGGCTAAGTACTTC. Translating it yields CASSGQAKYF.

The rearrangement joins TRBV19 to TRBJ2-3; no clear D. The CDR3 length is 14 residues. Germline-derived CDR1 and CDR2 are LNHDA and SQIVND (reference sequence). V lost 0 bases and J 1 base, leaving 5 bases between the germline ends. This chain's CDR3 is CASSIDSRTDTQYF. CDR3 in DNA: TGTGCCAGTAGTATAGACAGTCGCACAGATACGCAGTATTTT.